This section outlines one T cell receptor (beta chain) sequence together with its context. Its specificity is not known. This entry comes from a study of T cell responses to AZD1222 COVID-19 vaccine. Study as a whole: It was second doses at about 4 or about 12 weeks that were pooled.

Study-wide points: A reported finding is that nearly half of spike-specific TCRs target unmutated variant regions. The study found Spike-specific TCR breadth and depth rose after two AZD1222 doses.

CDR1 and CDR2 (germline): SQVTM, ANQGSEA. V dropped 6 bases and J dropped 3 bases, with 12 bases sitting between them. This CDR3 is 13 amino acids long. Produced via immunoSEQ multiplex PCR; TCRdb's table is partial and in-frame only. The repertoire includes 150,000 to 200,000 clones, around 90% of them detected once, and 1.9% sits in the top ten. The source is an adult in good health. V usage is TRBV29-1 and J usage is TRBJ1-3; tentative D call: TRBD1 (5 bases). This sample comprised peripheral blood, obtained on day 0 of AZD1222 vaccination. CDR3 nucleotide sequence: TGCAGCGTAACGGGGGAGAATGGAAACACCATATATTTT. Protein product: CSVTGENGNTIYF.